Listed below are T cell receptor beta chains from one sample, sequenced in a study of blood T cells in healthy people across ages. TCRdb redid the calling of the 5' RACE reads with MiXCR, one entry per CDR3 protein. The table records around 800,000 distinct CDR3 sequences, approximately 55% of them present only once. Sequenced: blood. Source of these receptors: a man older than 75 in good health. The CDR3 runs from the conserved cysteine through the conserved F or W.

V gene: TRBV6-5
CDR3 protein: CASSRLTLNYGYTF

V gene: TRBV14
CDR3 protein: CASSQNLAPGSYGYTF

V gene: TRBV5-5
CDR3 protein: CASSAGQGTGYTF

V gene: TRBV6-5
CDR3 protein: CASSYRKSSGIQGYNEQFF

V gene: TRBV3-1
CDR3 protein: CASSPGTGQSTDTQYF

V gene: TRBV2
CDR3 protein: CASSGSLFPGSPGTSNQPQHF

V gene: TRBV12-3/TRBV12-4
CDR3 protein: CASRKTGVSRETQYF

V gene: TRBV3-1
CDR3 protein: CASSRRQVNEKLFF

V gene: TRBV5-6
CDR3 protein: CASSFVDTGDTQYF

V gene: TRBV6-6
CDR3 protein: CASSYRQGEAYGYTF

V gene: TRBV27
CDR3 protein: CAIGTSGRHEQYF

V gene: TRBV6-2/TRBV6-3
CDR3 protein: CASSQGLPYNEQYF

V gene: TRBV15
CDR3 protein: CATSRDKGNEKLFF

V gene: TRBV9
CDR3 protein: CASSVDQRESHEQYF

V gene: TRBV6-1
CDR3 protein: CASSENLGANVLTF

V gene: TRBV5-1
CDR3 protein: CASSLSPSSDYEQYF

V gene: TRBV7-9
CDR3 protein: CASSLPKGQFF

V gene: TRBV3-1
CDR3 protein: CASSSRSGSFYNEQFF

V gene: TRBV29-1
CDR3 protein: CSVPGLRVDGYTF

V gene: TRBV7-9
CDR3 protein: CASSLEGLSSYEQYF

V gene: TRBV4-2
CDR3 protein: CASSQEAGQSYEQYF

V gene: TRBV4-1
CDR3 protein: CASSQKVQGAGGETQYF

V gene: TRBV7-2
CDR3 protein: CASSLGTGWNTEAFF

V gene: TRBV20-1
CDR3 protein: CSATGQGPNYGYTF

V gene: TRBV29-1
CDR3 protein: CSVLSGIGGANVLTF

V gene: TRBV12-3/TRBV12-4
CDR3 protein: CASSPGLAGRGTQYF

V gene: TRBV12-3/TRBV12-4
CDR3 protein: CASSVIGAADTQYF

V gene: TRBV4-1
CDR3 protein: CASSQPLLGRDEQFF

V gene: TRBV7-2
CDR3 protein: CASSLGAAMGSTDTQYF

V gene: TRBV7-2
CDR3 protein: CASSPTGKPQEAQYF

V gene: TRBV12-3/TRBV12-4
CDR3 protein: CASSGTGAYNEQFF

V gene: TRBV2
CDR3 protein: CASSPLIRGGQFF

V gene: TRBV5-1
CDR3 protein: CASSLTGGPSGANVLTF

V gene: TRBV29-1
CDR3 protein: CSVAARAGYGYTF

V gene: TRBV19
CDR3 protein: CASSIARNEQFF

V gene: TRBV5-1
CDR3 protein: CASSLTGEDGYTF

V gene: TRBV20-1
CDR3 protein: CSASERVQQETQYF

V gene: TRBV7-2
CDR3 protein: CASSSSGTSVSNEQFF

V gene: TRBV7-3
CDR3 protein: CASSLGGRAGLNEQFF

V gene: TRBV28
CDR3 protein: CASSIIAEQFF

V gene: TRBV20-1
CDR3 protein: CSADTGTGGFEAFF

V gene: TRBV20-1
CDR3 protein: CSAPKFGTSTDTQYF

V gene: TRBV5-1
CDR3 protein: CASSLAGTNSYEQYF

V gene: TRBV5-1
CDR3 protein: CASTDQGEQFF

V gene: TRBV20-1
CDR3 protein: CSAVKSGARTDTQYF

V gene: TRBV12-3/TRBV12-4
CDR3 protein: CASSARLDGYEQYF

V gene: TRBV7-9
CDR3 protein: CASSLLTSVNEKLFF

V gene: TRBV6-2/TRBV6-3
CDR3 protein: CASSYSAGPYEQYF

V gene: TRBV29-1
CDR3 protein: CSVALLVGNEQFF

V gene: TRBV5-1
CDR3 protein: CASAGTGVKQQFF

V gene: TRBV21-1
CDR3 protein: CASSKTATAYEQYF

V gene: TRBV10-3
CDR3 protein: CAISGGLAANSYNEQFF

V gene: TRBV12-3/TRBV12-4
CDR3 protein: CASSPQVSLKNIQYF

V gene: TRBV6-6
CDR3 protein: CASSSRDSHNEQFF